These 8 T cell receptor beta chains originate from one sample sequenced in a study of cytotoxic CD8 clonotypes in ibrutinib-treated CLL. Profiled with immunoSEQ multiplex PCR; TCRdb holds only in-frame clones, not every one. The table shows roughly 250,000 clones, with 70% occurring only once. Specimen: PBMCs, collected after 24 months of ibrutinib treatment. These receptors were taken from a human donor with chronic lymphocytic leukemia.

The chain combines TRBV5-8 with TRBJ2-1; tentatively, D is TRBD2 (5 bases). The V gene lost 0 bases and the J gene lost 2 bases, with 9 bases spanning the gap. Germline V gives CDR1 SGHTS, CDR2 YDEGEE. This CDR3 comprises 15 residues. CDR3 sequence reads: CASSLGSGTYNEQFF. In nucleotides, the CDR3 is TGTGCCAGCAGCTTGGGATCGGGAACCTACAATGAGCAGTTCTTC. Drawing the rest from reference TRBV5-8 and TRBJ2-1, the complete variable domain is EAGVTQSPTHLIKTRGQQATLRCSPISGHTSVYWYQQALGLGLQFLLWYDEGEERNRGNFPPRFSGRQFPNYSSELNVNALELEDSALYLCASSLGSGTYNEQFFGPGTRLTVL.

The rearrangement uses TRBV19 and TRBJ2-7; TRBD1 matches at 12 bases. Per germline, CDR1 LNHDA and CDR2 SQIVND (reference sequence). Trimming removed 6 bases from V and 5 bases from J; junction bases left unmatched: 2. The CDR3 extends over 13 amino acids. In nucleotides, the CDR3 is TGTGCCAGTAGGGGGACAGGGGGCGACGAGCAGTACTTC. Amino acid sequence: CASRGTGGDEQYF.

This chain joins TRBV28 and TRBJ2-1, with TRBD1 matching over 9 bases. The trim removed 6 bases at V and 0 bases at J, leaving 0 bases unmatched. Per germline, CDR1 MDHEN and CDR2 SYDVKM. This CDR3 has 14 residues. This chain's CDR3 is CASRGQGSYNEQFF. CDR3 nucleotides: TGTGCCAGCAGGGGACAGGGCTCCTACAATGAGCAGTTCTTC. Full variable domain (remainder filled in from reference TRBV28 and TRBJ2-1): DVKVTQSSRYLVKRTGEKVFLECVQDMDHENMFWYRQDPGLGLRLIYFSYDVKMKEKGDIPEGYSVSREKKERFSLILESASTNQTSMYLCASRGQGSYNEQFFGPGTRLTVL.

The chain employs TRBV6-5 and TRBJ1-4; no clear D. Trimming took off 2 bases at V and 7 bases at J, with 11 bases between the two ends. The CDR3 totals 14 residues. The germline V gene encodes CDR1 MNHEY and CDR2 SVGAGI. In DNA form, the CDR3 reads TGTGCCAGCAGTTACAGGACGGGGAGTGAAAAACTGTTTTTT. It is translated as CASSYRTGSEKLFF.

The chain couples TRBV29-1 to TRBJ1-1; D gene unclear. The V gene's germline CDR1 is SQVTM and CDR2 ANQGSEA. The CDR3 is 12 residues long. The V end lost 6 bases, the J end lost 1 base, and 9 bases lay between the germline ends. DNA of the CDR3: TGCAGCGTGTTGGGCCCGAACACTGAAGCTTTCTTT. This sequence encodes CSVLGPNTEAFF.

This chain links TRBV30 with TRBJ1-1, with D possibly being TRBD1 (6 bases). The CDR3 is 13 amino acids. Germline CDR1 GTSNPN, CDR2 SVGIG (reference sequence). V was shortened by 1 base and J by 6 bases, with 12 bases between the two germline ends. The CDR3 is CAWSGTDFSEAFF. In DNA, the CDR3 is TGTGCCTGGAGTGGGACAGACTTTTCTGAAGCTTTCTTT. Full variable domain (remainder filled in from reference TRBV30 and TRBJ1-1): SQTIHQWPATLVQPVGSPLSLECTVEGTSNPNLYWYRQAAGRGLQLLFYSVGIGQISSEVPQNLSASRPQDRQFILSSKKLLLSDSGFYLCAWSGTDFSEAFFGQGTRLTVV.

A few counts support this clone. The CDR3 loop is CASTSFTGELFF. CDR3 DNA sequence: TGTGCCAGCACCTCTTTCACCGGGGAGCTGTTTTTT. The genes are TRBV6-5 and TRBJ2-2, with D hard to call. The CDR3 spans 12 residues. The germline V and J ends were trimmed by 7 bases and 4 bases, with 7 bases remaining between them. Per the germline V gene, CDR1 is MNHEY and CDR2 is SVGAGI.

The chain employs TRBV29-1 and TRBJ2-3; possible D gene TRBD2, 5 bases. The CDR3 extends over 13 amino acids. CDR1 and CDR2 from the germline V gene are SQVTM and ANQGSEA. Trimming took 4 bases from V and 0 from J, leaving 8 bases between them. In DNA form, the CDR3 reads TGCAGCGTTGCGGGAACTAGCACAGATACGCAGTATTTT. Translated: CSVAGTSTDTQYF.